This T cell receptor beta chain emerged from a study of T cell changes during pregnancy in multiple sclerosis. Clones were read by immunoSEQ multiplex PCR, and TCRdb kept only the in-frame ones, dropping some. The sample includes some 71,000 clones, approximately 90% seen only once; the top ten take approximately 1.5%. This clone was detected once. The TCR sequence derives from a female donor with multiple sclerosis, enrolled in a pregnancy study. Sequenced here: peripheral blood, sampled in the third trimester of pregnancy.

The CDR3 is CASSLTAGRGDTQYF. CDR3 sequence (DNA): TGCGCCAGCAGCTTGACGGCGGGGCGGGGAGATACGCAGTATTTT. V is TRBV5-1 and J is TRBJ2-3, with D perhaps TRBD2 (6 bases). This CDR3 is 15 amino acids long. Germline V gene sequence: CDR1 SGHRS, CDR2 YFSETQ. V was trimmed by 1 base and J by 5 bases, leaving 14 bases between them.